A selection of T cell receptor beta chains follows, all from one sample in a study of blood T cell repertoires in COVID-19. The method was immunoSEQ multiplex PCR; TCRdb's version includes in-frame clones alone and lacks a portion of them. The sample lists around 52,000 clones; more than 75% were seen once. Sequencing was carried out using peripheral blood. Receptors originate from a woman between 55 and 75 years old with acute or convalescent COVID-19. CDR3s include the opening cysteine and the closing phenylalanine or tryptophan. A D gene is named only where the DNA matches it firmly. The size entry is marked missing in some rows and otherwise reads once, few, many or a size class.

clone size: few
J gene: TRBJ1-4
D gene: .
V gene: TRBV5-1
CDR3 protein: CASSIRASQGKLFF
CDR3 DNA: TGCGCCAGCAGCATCAGAGCTAGTCAAGGAAAACTGTTTTTT

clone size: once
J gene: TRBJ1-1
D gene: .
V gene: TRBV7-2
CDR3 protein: CASSYVPRDTEAFF
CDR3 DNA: TGTGCCAGCAGCTACGTCCCGAGGGACACTGAAGCTTTCTTT

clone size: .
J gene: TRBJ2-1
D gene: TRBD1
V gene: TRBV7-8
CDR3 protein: CASSRTGEIHNEQFF
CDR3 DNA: TGTGCCAGCAGCCGGACAGGGGAAATCCACAATGAGCAGTTCTTC

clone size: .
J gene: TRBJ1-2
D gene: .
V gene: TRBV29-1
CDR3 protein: CSVVVAGSNYGYTF
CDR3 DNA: TGCAGCGTTGTTGTTGCAGGCTCTAACTATGGCTACACCTTC

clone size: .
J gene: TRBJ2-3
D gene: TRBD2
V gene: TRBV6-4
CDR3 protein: CASSDNPGSGGYADTQYF
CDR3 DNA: TGTGCCAGCAGTGATAACCCCGGCTCGGGGGGTTACGCAGATACGCAGTATTTT

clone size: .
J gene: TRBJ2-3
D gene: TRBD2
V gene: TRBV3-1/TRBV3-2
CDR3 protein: CASSPRGGIDTQYF
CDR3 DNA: TGTGCCAGCAGCCCCCGGGGGGGGATAGATACGCAGTATTTT

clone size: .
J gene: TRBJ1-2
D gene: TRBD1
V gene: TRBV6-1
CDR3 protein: CASSEGTGVSYGYTF
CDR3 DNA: TGTGCCAGCAGTGAAGGGACAGGGGTTAGCTATGGCTACACCTTC

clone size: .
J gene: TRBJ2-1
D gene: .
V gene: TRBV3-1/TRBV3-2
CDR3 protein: CASSHGKYNEQFF
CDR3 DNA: TGTGCCAGCAGCCACGGGAAGTACAATGAGCAGTTCTTC

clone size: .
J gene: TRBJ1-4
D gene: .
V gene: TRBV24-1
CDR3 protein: CAKPQGKGEKLFF
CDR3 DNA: TGTGCCAAACCTCAGGGGAAGGGGGAAAAACTGTTTTTT

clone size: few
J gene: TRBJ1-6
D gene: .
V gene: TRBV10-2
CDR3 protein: CASSETDYNSPLHF
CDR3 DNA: TGCGCCAGCAGTGAGACAGACTATAATTCACCCCTCCACTTT

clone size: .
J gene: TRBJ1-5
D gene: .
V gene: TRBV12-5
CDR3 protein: CASGSTGGQPQHF
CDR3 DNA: TGTGCTAGTGGTTCTACGGGGGGCCAGCCCCAGCATTTT

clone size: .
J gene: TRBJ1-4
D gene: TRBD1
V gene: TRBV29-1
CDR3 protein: CSGSGTGGEKLFF
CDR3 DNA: TGCAGCGGATCCGGGACAGGGGGCGAAAAACTGTTTTTT

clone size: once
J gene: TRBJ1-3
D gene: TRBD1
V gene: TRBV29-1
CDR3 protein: CSVETGGNTIYF
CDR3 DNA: TGCAGCGTTGAGACAGGGGGAAACACCATATATTTT

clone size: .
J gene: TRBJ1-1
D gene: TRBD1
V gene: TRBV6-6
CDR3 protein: CASYPGTGEAFF
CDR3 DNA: TGTGCCAGCTACCCGGGGACAGGTGAAGCTTTCTTT

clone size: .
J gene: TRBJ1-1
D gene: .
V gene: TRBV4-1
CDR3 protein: CASSQEQLNTEAFF
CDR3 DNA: TGCGCCAGCAGCCAAGAACAGTTGAACACTGAAGCTTTCTTT

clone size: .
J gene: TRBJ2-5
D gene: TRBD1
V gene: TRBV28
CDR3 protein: CASSLGQYQETQYF
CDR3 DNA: TGTGCCAGCAGCCTGGGACAGTACCAAGAGACCCAGTACTTC

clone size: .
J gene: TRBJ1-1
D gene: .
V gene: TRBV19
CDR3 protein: CASSISRNTEAFF
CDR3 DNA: TGTGCCAGTAGTATCAGTCGGAACACTGAAGCTTTCTTT

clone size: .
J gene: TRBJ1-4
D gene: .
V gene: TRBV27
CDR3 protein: CASSQGRQNEKLFF
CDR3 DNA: TGTGCCAGCAGCCAGGGGAGACAGAATGAAAAACTGTTTTTT

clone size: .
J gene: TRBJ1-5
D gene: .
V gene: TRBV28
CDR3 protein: CASTLLGPPRGNQPQHF
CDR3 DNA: TGTGCCAGCACCTTGTTAGGGCCCCCGCGGGGCAATCAGCCCCAGCATTTT

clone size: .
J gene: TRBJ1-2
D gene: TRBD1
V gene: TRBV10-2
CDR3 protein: CASSDVTGSTNYGYTF
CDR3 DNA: TGCGCCAGCAGTGATGTGACAGGGTCTACTAACTATGGCTACACCTTC

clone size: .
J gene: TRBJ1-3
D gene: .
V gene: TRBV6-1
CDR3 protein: CASSEVGHGPSGNTIYF
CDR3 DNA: TGTGCCAGCAGTGAGGTGGGACATGGTCCCTCTGGAAACACCATATATTTT

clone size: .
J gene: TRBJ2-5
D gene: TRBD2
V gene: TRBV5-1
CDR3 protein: CASSFSSGGRETQYF
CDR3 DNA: TGCGCCAGCAGCTTTTCTAGCGGGGGGCGAGAGACCCAGTACTTC

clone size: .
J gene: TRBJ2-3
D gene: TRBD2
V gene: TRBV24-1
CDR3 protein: CATSDGGLAADTQYF
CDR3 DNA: TGTGCCACCAGTGATGGAGGACTAGCGGCAGATACGCAGTATTTT

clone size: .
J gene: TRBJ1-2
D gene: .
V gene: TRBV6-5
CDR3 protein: CASRTPEGGLGYTF
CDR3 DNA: TGTGCCAGCAGAACTCCCGAAGGCGGGTTGGGCTACACCTTC

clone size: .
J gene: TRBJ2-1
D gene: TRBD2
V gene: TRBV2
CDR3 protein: CASSLSGGHNEQFF
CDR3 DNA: TGTGCCAGCAGTCTAAGCGGGGGCCACAATGAGCAGTTCTTC

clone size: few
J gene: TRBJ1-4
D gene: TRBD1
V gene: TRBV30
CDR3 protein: CAWATGVANEKLFF
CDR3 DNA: TGTGCCTGGGCGACAGGGGTTGCTAATGAAAAACTGTTTTTT

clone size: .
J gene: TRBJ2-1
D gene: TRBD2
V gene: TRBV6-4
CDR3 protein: CASIPGLAGGSSYNEQFF
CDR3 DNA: TGTGCCAGCATTCCGGGACTAGCGGGGGGTAGCTCCTACAATGAGCAGTTCTTC

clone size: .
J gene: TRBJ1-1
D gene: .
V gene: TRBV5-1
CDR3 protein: CASSLTPGENTEAFF
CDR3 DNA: TGCGCCAGCAGCTTGACACCAGGGGAGAACACTGAAGCTTTCTTT

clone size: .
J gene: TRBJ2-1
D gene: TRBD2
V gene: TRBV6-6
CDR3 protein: CATQLAGAANEQFF
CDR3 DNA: TGTGCCACCCAACTAGCGGGGGCGGCGAATGAGCAGTTCTTC

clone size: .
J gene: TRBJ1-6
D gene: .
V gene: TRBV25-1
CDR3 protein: CASSVGTPNSPLHF
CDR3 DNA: TGTGCCAGCAGTGTAGGGACTCCGAATTCACCCCTCCACTTT

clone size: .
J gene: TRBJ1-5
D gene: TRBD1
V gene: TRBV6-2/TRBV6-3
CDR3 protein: CASSRDRDDQPQHF
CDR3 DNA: TGTGCCAGCAGCCGGGACAGGGACGATCAGCCCCAGCATTTT

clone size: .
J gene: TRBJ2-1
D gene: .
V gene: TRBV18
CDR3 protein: CASSTGNEQFF
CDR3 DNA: TGTGCCAGCTCAACAGGGAATGAGCAGTTCTTC

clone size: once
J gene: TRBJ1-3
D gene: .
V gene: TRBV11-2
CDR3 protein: CASSRNGQGMTGNTIYF
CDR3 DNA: TGTGCCAGCAGCCGTAACGGGCAGGGGATGACAGGAAACACCATATATTTT

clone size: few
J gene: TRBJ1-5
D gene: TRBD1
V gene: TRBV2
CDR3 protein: CASARQGIKPQHF
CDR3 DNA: TGTGCCAGCGCGAGACAGGGAATCAAGCCCCAGCATTTT

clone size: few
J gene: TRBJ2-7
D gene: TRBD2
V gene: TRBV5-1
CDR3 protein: CASSLDDGLVSYEQYF
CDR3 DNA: TGCGCCAGCAGCTTGGATGACGGACTAGTATCCTACGAGCAGTACTTC

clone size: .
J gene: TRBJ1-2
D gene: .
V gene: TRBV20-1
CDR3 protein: CSARSNYGYTF
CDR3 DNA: TGCAGTGCTAGAAGCAACTATGGCTACACCTTC

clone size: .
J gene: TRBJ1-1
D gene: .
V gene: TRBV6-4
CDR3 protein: CASSDSLAPGTEAFF
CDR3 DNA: TGTGCCAGCAGTGACTCCCTGGCCCCGGGCACTGAAGCTTTCTTT

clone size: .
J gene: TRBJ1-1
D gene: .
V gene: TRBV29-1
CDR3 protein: CSVAAGNTEAFF
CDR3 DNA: TGCAGCGTTGCGGCAGGGAACACTGAAGCTTTCTTT

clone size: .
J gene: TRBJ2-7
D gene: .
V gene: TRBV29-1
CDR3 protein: CSVGDRFDYEQYF
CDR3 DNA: TGCAGCGTTGGTGACAGGTTCGACTACGAGCAGTACTTC

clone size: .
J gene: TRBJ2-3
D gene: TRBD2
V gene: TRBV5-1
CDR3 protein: CASTVRGDDTDTQYF
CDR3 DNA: TGCGCCAGCACCGTACGGGGGGACGACACAGATACGCAGTATTTT

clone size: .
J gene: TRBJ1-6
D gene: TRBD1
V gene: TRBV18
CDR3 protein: CASSPGQGEALHF
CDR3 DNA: TGTGCCAGCTCCCCCGGACAGGGAGAGGCCCTCCACTTT

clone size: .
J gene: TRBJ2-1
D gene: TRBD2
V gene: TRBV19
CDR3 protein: CASSLWTSGVSYNEQFF
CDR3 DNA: TGTGCCAGTAGTCTTTGGACTAGCGGGGTCTCCTACAATGAGCAGTTCTTC

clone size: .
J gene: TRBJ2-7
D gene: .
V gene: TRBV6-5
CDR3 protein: CATAPRGFIYEQYF
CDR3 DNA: TGTGCCACCGCGCCGCGGGGTTTCATCTACGAGCAGTACTTC

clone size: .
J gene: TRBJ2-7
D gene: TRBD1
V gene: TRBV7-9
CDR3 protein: CASSSTGGLLLSGEQYF
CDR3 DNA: TGTGCCAGCAGCTCAACAGGGGGTTTGTTGCTTTCGGGCGAGCAGTACTTC

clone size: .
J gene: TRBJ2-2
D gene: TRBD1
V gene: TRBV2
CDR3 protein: CASTPPGGTGELFF
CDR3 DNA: TGTGCCAGCACACCTCCAGGGGGCACCGGGGAGCTGTTTTTT

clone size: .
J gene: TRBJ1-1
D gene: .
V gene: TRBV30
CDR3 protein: CAWSVALAGANTEAFF
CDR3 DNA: TGTGCCTGGAGTGTAGCTTTGGCTGGGGCAAACACTGAAGCTTTCTTT

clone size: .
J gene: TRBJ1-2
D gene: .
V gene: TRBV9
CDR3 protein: CASSKGGGYGYTF
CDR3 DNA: TGTGCCAGCAGCAAAGGCGGGGGCTATGGCTACACCTTC

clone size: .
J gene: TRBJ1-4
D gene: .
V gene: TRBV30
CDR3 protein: CAWSVRFGGRRGEKLFF
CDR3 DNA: TGTGCCTGGAGTGTACGGTTCGGGGGAAGAAGGGGTGAAAAACTGTTTTTT

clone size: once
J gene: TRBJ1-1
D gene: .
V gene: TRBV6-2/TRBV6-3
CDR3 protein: CASSYSATGEAFF
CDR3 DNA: TGTGCCAGCAGTTACTCGGCGACAGGTGAAGCTTTCTTT

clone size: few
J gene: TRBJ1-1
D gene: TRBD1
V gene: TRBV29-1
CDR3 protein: CSVHTQGTEAFF
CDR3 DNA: TGCAGCGTCCACACACAGGGGACTGAAGCTTTCTTT

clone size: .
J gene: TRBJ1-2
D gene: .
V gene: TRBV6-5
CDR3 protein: CASSYSSGKGYTF
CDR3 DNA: TGTGCCAGCAGTTACTCGTCAGGGAAGGGCTACACCTTC

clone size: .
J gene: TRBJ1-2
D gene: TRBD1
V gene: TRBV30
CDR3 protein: CAWRRTGAPNYGYTF
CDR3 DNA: TGTGCCTGGCGCCGGACAGGGGCCCCTAACTATGGCTACACCTTC

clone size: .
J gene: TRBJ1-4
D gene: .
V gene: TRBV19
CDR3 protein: CASSRHLEKLFF
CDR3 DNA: TGTGCCAGTAGCCGACACCTTGAAAAACTGTTTTTT

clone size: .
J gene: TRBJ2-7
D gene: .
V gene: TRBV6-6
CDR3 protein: CASRGSGRLDEQYF
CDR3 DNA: TGTGCCAGCAGGGGGTCAGGGAGGCTCGACGAGCAGTACTTC